This T cell receptor (beta chain) was captured by sequencing in a study of post-analysis software for immune sequencing data. The study's findings and limits: The five TRBV segments detected at higher frequency in patients than in controls included TRBV5-6, TRBV5-1 and TRBV20-1.

Carried by the TCR beta cDNA libraries were unique molecular identifiers. TCRdb reanalysed the PCR reads using MiXCR and keeps one entry per CDR3 protein. This sample yields hundreds of thousands of distinct CDR3 sequences, of which 59% are seen a single time; 10% to 12% belongs to the top ten. The length of the CDR3 is 13 residues. Germline V gene lookup returns CDR1 ENHRY and CDR2 SYGVKD. With 11 bases removed from V and 1 base from J, the gap between germline ends came to 14 bases. This clonotype was observed once. The antigen remains undetermined. The sequenced sample was blood. The sequence came from a girl aged 2-10 years with multiple sclerosis. The rearrangement uses TRBV10-3 and TRBJ1-2, with TRBD1 as a possible D gene (6 bases). For the CDR3, the DNA is TGTGCCTCCACAGGGTCCCTTAACTATGGCTACACCTTC. Translated: CASTGSLNYGYTF.